Listed here are 13 T cell receptor beta chains from one sample, sequenced in a study of early T cells in non-severe SARS-CoV-2 infection. TCRdb reanalysed the 5' RACE reads using MiXCR and keeps one entry per CDR3 protein. The sample records 50,000 to 70,000 distinct CDR3 sequences, around 12% being singletons. The sequenced material came from whole blood. The source is an adult who was a healthcare worker with PCR-confirmed SARS-CoV-2 infection or an uninfected control (not recorded which).

This clonotype was found a few times. The chain is built from TRBV7-3 and TRBJ1-4; tentatively, D is TRBD1 (5 bases). The V end was cut by 1 base, the J end by 8 bases, with 11 bases between. Germline CDR1 is SGHTA and CDR2 is FQGTGA. The CDR3 is made up of 14 amino acids. CDR3 sequence reads: CASSLKSKGEKLFF. The CDR3 nucleotides read TGTGCCAGCAGCTTAAAGTCAAAGGGGGAAAAACTGTTTTTT.

The chain recombines TRBV18 with TRBJ2-1; D perhaps matches TRBD1 (5 bases). Germline V gene data show CDR1 as KGHSH and CDR2 as LQKENI. Trimming removed 2 bases from V and 3 bases from J, with 11 bases in between. This CDR3 region has 15 residues. CDR3 in DNA: TGTGCCAGCTCACCATCCACGACAGACTACAATGAGCAGTTCTTC. Its translation is CASSPSTTDYNEQFF.

The gene calls are TRBV14 and TRBJ2-3; D is undetermined. The CDR3 spans 18 residues. CDR1 is SGHDN, CDR2 FVKESK, per germline. V was shortened by 1 base and J by 6 bases, with 23 bases between the two germline ends. Here the CDR3 DNA reads TGTGCCAGCAGCCAAGTCCCCCGGCAGCCAGTCAATGTGGATACGCAGTATTTT. It translates to CASSQVPRQPVNVDTQYF. The full variable domain, completed using reference TRBV14 and TRBJ2-3, is EAGVTQFPSHSVIEKGQTVTLRCDPISGHDNLYWYRRVMGKEIKFLLHFVKESKQDESGMPNNRFLAERTGGTYSTLKVQPAELEDSGVYFCASSQVPRQPVNVDTQYFGPGTRLTVL.

This clonotype occurred once. The rearrangement uses TRBV28 and TRBJ2-1; tentative D call: TRBD1 (6 bases). The CDR3 has 16 amino acids. Trimming left V 6 bases short and J 0 bases short, with 15 bases between. The germline gives CDR1 MDHEN, CDR2 SYDVKM. CDR3: CASSAPGTNSYNEQFF. CDR3 coding DNA: TGTGCCAGCAGCGCCCCGGGGACAAACTCCTACAATGAGCAGTTCTTC.

This clonotype was seen a few times. The chain recombines TRBV5-1 with TRBJ2-1; 8 nucleotides agree with TRBD1. This CDR3 has 12 amino acids. Germline V CDR1 and CDR2: SGHRS, YFSETQ. V was clipped by 5 bases and J by 9 bases; unmatched bases: 4. The CDR3 region has the DNA TGCGCCAGCAGTCTAACAGGGGGTGAGCAGTTCTTC. It translates to CASSLTGGEQFF. The entire variable domain, with the rest obtained from reference TRBV5-1 and TRBJ2-1, is as follows: KAGVTQTPRYLIKTRGQQVTLSCSPISGHRSVSWYQQTPGQGLQFLFEYFSETQRNKGNFPGRFSGRQFSNSRSEMNVSTLELGDSALYLCASSLTGGEQFFGPGTRLTVL.

This clonotype was counted ten times or more. V and J are TRBV20-1 and TRBJ2-2, with D unresolved. CDR1 is DFQATT, CDR2 SNEGSKA, per germline (reference sequence). V was cut by 4 bases and J by 2 bases, with 5 bases left in between. The length of the CDR3 is 12 residues. Here the CDR3 reads CSATQNTGELFF. The CDR3, as DNA: TGCAGTGCTACACAAAACACCGGGGAGCTGTTTTTT.

At least ten counts were recorded for this clonotype. This chain joins TRBV6-5 and TRBJ2-7, with D unclear. CDR3 length: 15 amino acids. The germline gives CDR1 MNHEY, CDR2 SVGAGI. V lost 6 bases and J lost 3, with 18 bases in between. The CDR3 nucleotides read TGTGCCAGCAGCTATAACCCCGGAGACAACTACGAGCAGTACTTC. This sequence encodes CASSYNPGDNYEQYF.

This clonotype was detected only a few times. The J gene is TRBJ2-3, the V gene TRBV6-2 or TRBV6-3; the match to TRBD2 covers 12 bases. Germline CDR1 reads MNHEY; CDR2 reads SVGEGT. The V gene end was trimmed by 1 base and the J gene end by 6 bases; junction bases not matched to a gene: 11. The CDR3 covers 18 residues. The CDR3: CASSYFDSLAGGRDTQYF. CDR3 nucleotide sequence: TGTGCCAGCAGTTACTTTGATTCACTAGCGGGGGGCCGGGATACGCAGTATTTT.

The gene calls are TRBV7-9 and TRBJ1-3; D gene ambiguous. The V and J ends lost 5 bases and 0 bases respectively, with 11 bases between them. The V gene's germline CDR1 is SEHNR and CDR2 FQNEAQ (reference sequence). This CDR3 contains 15 residues. Written as DNA, the CDR3 is TGTGCCAGCAGCCCCCGAGGGAGCTCTGGAAACACCATATATTTT. The encoded protein is CASSPRGSSGNTIYF.

This clonotype was seen more than once but under ten times. This CDR3 is CASSSYMNTEAFF. CDR3 coding DNA: TGTGCCAGCAGTTCCTACATGAACACTGAAGCTTTCTTT. The genes are TRBV6-2 or TRBV6-3 and TRBJ1-1; D ambiguous. This CDR3 contains 13 residues. V lost 4 bases to trimming and J lost 0 bases, with 6 bases between them. From germline, CDR1 is MNHEY and CDR2 SVGEGT.

Many counts were recorded for this clonotype. The rearrangement uses TRBV12-3 or TRBV12-4 and TRBJ1-5, with D tentatively TRBD1 (6 bases). Trimming shortened V by 3 bases and J by 2 bases, and 11 bases separated the two germline ends. The CDR3 covers 15 residues. CDR3 region: CASSFAGGGNQPQHF. CDR3 in DNA: TGTGCCAGCAGTTTCGCGGGGGGCGGCAATCAGCCCCAGCATTTT.

This clonotype is classed as medium-sized. The genes are TRBV14 and TRBJ2-3; D possibly uses TRBD1 or TRBD2 (5 bases each). V was cut by 4 bases and J by 8 bases, with 13 bases left in between. CDR1 and CDR2 from the germline V gene are SGHDN and FVKESK. The CDR3 has 13 amino acids. CDR3: CASSRSGSGTQYF. For the CDR3, the DNA is TGTGCCAGCAGCCGATCAGGGAGCGGTACGCAGTATTTT.

V gene TRBV29-1 combines with J gene TRBJ1-6; D gene uncertain. V was pared by 4 bases and J by 7 bases, with 11 bases between. The CDR3 totals 13 residues. Per germline, CDR1 SQVTM and CDR2 ANQGSEA. CDR3 DNA: TGCAGCGTTGGGGCCTCGGAAAATTCACCCCTCCACTTT. This translates into CSVGASENSPLHF.